The entry below describes one TCR beta chain. Its antigen is still unknown. The data originate from a study of OX40 agonist ivuxolimab in advanced cancers. V was clipped by 1 base and J by 7 bases; unmatched bases: 8. Germline lookup yields CDR1 SGHNT and CDR2 YYREEE (reference sequence). The CDR3 has 14 residues. Findings and limits, study-wide: Researchers did not establish what antigens the expanded peripheral T cells target. Average numbers of expanded clones were greater in CD8+ T cells than in CD4+.

Profiling relied on immunoSEQ multiplex PCR, and the TCRdb table lists in-frame clones only, not all of them. The repertoire holds more than 11,000 clones, around 82% seen once, with approximately 18% in the top ten. Sequencing used CD4+ or CD8+ T cells sorted from blood, obtained in a trial of the OX40 agonist ivuxolimab. This TCR came from an adult with an advanced solid tumor such as melanoma, head and neck, liver or kidney cancer. The J gene is TRBJ2-7, the V gene TRBV5-4, with 7 bases matching TRBD2. The CDR3 reads CASSLFAGAGEQYF. The CDR3 DNA is TGTGCCAGCAGCTTGTTTGCGGGAGCGGGGGAGCAGTACTTC.